This TCR beta chain appears in the sequencing data of a study of shared clonotypes between healthy human individuals. Looked up from germline, CDR1 is SGHNT and CDR2 is YENEEA. V dropped 5 bases and J dropped 4; count of bases not matched to a gene: 0. The CDR3 is 12 amino acids. Donors comprised only Caucasian adults living in Nashville, Tennessee. Sequencing used immunoSEQ multiplex PCR; TCRdb keeps in-frame clones, though not all of them. The sample has over a million clones; about 77% are singletons. The clonotype comes from a man aged 18 to 29 in good health. The sample comprised memory CD4+ T cells sorted from blood. Indicated subset: CD45RA-negative fraction. The rearrangement uses TRBV11-3 and TRBJ2-5; 8 nucleotides line up with TRBD1. For the CDR3, the DNA is TGTGCCAGCAGCGGACAGGGAGAGACCCAGTACTTC. This codes for CASSGQGETQYF.